A single sample is the source of the 15 T cell receptor beta chains below, sequenced in a study of HIV-infected children after antiretroviral therapy interruption. RNA-based 3' RACE libraries used unique molecular identifiers. TCRdb analysed the 3' RACE reads with MiXCR anew, one entry per CDR3 protein. The repertoire holds some 7,300 distinct CDR3 sequences, with about 16% as singletons. Treatment defined: PENTA 11 planned treatment interruption arm or continuous ART arm. Sequenced material: CD45RO+ CD8+ T cells from PBMCs, pooled from several time points, taken from a donor given antiretroviral therapy, either interrupted or continuous. Indicated subset: memory CD8+ CD45RO+ CD45RA- T cells. These receptors came from a pool of human donors with HIV.

By share, this clonotype counts as medium-sized (0.01 to 0.1%). V usage is TRBV4-1 and J usage is TRBJ2-7, with D perhaps being TRBD1 or TRBD2 (5 bases each). With 3 bases removed from V and 0 bases from J, the gap between germline ends came to 21 bases. The CDR3 covers 18 residues. CDR1 and CDR2 (germline): MGHRA, YSYEKL. CDR3 residues: CASSHESSGTGSSYEQYF. The CDR3 DNA reads TGCGCCAGCAGCCATGAAAGCTCCGGGACGGGGAGCTCCTACGAGCAGTACTTC.

This clonotype was seen repeatedly, ten times or more. The chain employs TRBV28 and TRBJ2-1, with D perhaps matching TRBD2 (7 bases). CDR3 length: 13 residues. The ends were cut back, 3 bases at V and 7 bases at J, with 10 bases in the middle. Germline V lookup: CDR1 MDHEN, CDR2 SYDVKM. CDR3 sequence (DNA): TGTGCCAGCAGTTTGGGGGGGCGTAATGAGCAGTTCTTC. Its protein is CASSLGGRNEQFF.

The rearrangement joins TRBV6-2 or TRBV6-3 to TRBJ2-2, with D possibly being TRBD1 or TRBD2 (5 bases each). Between the trimmed V and J ends, which lost 0 bases and 6 bases, there was a span of 14 bases. This CDR3 comprises 16 residues. Germline-derived CDR1 and CDR2 are MNHEY and SVGEGT. CDR3: CASSYSLPGQAGELFF. The CDR3 DNA is TGTGCCAGCAGTTACTCGCTCCCGGGGCAGGCCGGGGAGCTGTTTTTT.

This clonotype was seen many times. J is TRBJ1-2 and V is TRBV7-9, with 9 nucleotides matching TRBD1. The V and J ends lost 5 bases and 6 bases, in that order; junction bases with no gene match: 10. Germline CDR1 reads SEHNR; CDR2 reads FQNEAQ (reference sequence). The CDR3 runs 15 residues. The DNA for the CDR3 is TGTGCCAGCAGCCCGGTGGGACAGGGAATCCATGGCTACACCTTC. This sequence encodes CASSPVGQGIHGYTF.

The CDR3 DNA sequence: TGTGCCACCAGGGTGGCTTTCAGCACAGATACGCAGTATTTT. Protein: CATRVAFSTDTQYF. The genes are TRBV24-1 and TRBJ2-3, with D unclear. Trimming cost V 7 bases and J 0 bases, with 10 bases left between them. CDR1 KGHDR and CDR2 SFDVKD come from the germline V gene. CDR3 length equals 14 residues.

This clonotype is medium-sized in the sample. This sequence joins TRBV27 and TRBJ2-5; D is unclear. Germline assignment: CDR1 MNHEY and CDR2 SMNVEV (reference sequence). Trimming left V 4 bases short and J 3 bases short, with 18 bases between. The CDR3 contains 16 residues. As DNA, the CDR3 is TGTGCCAGCAGTTCCCAGGCGGCAGGAACAAAAGAGACCCAGTACTTC. Its protein product is CASSSQAAGTKETQYF.

This clonotype was observed many times. The gene calls are TRBV15 and TRBJ2-2; D unclear. This CDR3 region has 16 residues. Germline V gives CDR1 LNHNV, CDR2 YYDKDF (reference sequence). The V end was cut by 1 base, the J end by 0 bases, with 9 bases between. The CDR3 spells CATSRGADANTGELFF. CDR3 in DNA: TGTGCCACCAGCAGAGGGGCAGACGCGAACACCGGGGAGCTGTTTTTT.

V usage is TRBV12-3 or TRBV12-4 and J usage is TRBJ2-5; weak D call: TRBD1 (6 bases). V was clipped by 5 bases and J by 1 base, with 11 bases between them. The CDR3 spans 14 residues. Here the CDR3 reads CASSPQGIQETQYF. CDR3 bases: TGTGCCAGCAGTCCCCAGGGGATCCAAGAGACCCAGTACTTC.

By frequency in the sample, this clonotype is medium-sized (0.01 to 0.1%). The V call is TRBV12-3 or TRBV12-4, the J call TRBJ2-3, with D hard to call. V lost 3 bases and J lost 1, with 5 bases in between. CDR3 length: 13 residues. The CDR3 DNA is TGTGCCAGCAGTTTTGGGGGCACAGATACGCAGTATTTT. It specifies CASSFGGTDTQYF.

This clonotype was recorded at least ten times. This sequence joins TRBV5-1 and TRBJ1-1; maybe TRBD1 (5 bases). The ends were cut back, 0 bases at V and 7 bases at J, with 13 bases in the middle. Germline-derived CDR1 and CDR2 are SGHRS and YFSETQ. This CDR3 has 14 amino acids. The CDR3 region is CASSLGLTGDEAFF. In DNA, the CDR3 is TGCGCCAGCAGCTTGGGTCTCACGGGGGATGAAGCTTTCTTT. The variable domain in full, completed from reference TRBV5-1 and TRBJ1-1, reads KAGVTQTPRYLIKTRGQQVTLSCSPISGHRSVSWYQQTPGQGLQFLFEYFSETQRNKGNFPGRFSGRQFSNSRSEMNVSTLELGDSALYLCASSLGLTGDEAFFGQGTRLTVV.

This clonotype was found many times. The J gene is TRBJ2-7, the V gene TRBV9, with 7 bases identical to TRBD1. This CDR3 is 14 amino acids long. Germline V gene data show CDR1 as SGDLS and CDR2 as YYNGEE. V shed 4 bases, J shed 2 bases, and the junction held 6 bases outside the gene matches. CDR3 region: CASSPRQGAYEQYF. In nucleotides, the CDR3 is TGTGCCAGCAGCCCCCGACAGGGTGCCTACGAGCAGTACTTC. Combining the CDR3 with reference TRBV9 and TRBJ2-7 gives the whole variable domain DSGVTQTPKHLITATGQRVTLRCSPRSGDLSVYWYQQSLDQGLQFLIQYYNGEERAKGNILERFSAQQFPDLHSELNLSSLELGDSALYFCASSPRQGAYEQYFGPGTRLTVT.

This clonotype was detected a few times. J is TRBJ2-1 and V is TRBV7-9, with D hard to call. The CDR3 is made up of 8 amino acids. The V and J ends lost 10 bases and 7 bases respectively, with 2 bases between them. CDR1 is SEHNR and CDR2 is FQNEAQ in the germline V gene (reference sequence). The CDR3 sequence: CATNEQFF. Written as DNA, the CDR3 is TGTGCCACAAATGAGCAGTTCTTC.

The sample holds many counts of this clonotype. The chain employs TRBV19 and TRBJ2-5; 7 nucleotides line up with TRBD1. Per the germline V gene, CDR1 is LNHDA and CDR2 is SQIVND (reference sequence). V was clipped by 4 bases and J by 4 bases; unmatched bases: 9. This CDR3 has 15 residues. For the CDR3, the DNA is TGTGCCAGTAGTACGCGGACAGGCTTAGTAGAGACCCAGTACTTC. It encodes CASSTRTGLVETQYF.

The V and J genes are TRBV19 and TRBJ2-1, with D tentatively TRBD2 (5 bases). Germline loops: CDR1 LNHDA, CDR2 SQIVND (reference sequence). The CDR3 contains 14 residues. Trimming shortened V by 5 bases and J by 5 bases, and 13 bases separated the two germline ends. The CDR3 region is CASSRIGVNNEQFF. In DNA form, the CDR3 reads TGTGCCAGTAGTCGGATCGGGGTGAACAATGAGCAGTTCTTC.

This clonotype was found many times. The chain links TRBV28 to TRBJ2-7; 11 bases map to TRBD1. Trimming removed 3 bases from V and 6 bases from J; junction bases left unmatched: 13. Germline V gives CDR1 MDHEN, CDR2 SYDVKM. The CDR3 is made up of 17 amino acids. CDR3 nucleotides: TGTGCCAGCAGTTTCTATGGGACAGGGGGGATTTTTGGCGAGCAGTACTTC. This sequence encodes CASSFYGTGGIFGEQYF.